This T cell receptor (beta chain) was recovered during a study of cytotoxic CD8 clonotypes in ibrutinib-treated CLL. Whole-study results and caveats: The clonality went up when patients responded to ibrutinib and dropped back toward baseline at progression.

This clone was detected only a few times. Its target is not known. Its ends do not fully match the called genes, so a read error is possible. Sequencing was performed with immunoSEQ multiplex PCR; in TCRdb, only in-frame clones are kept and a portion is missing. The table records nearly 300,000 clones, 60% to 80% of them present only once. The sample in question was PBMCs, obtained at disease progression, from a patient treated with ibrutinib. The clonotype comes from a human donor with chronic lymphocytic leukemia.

CDR3 sequence reads: CASSGTGGLFF. CDR3 nucleotide sequence: TGTGCCAGTTCCGGGACAGGGGGGCTGTTTTTT. This chain links TRBV6-5 with TRBJ2-2, with TRBD1 matching over 11 bases. Germline CDR1 MNHEY, CDR2 SVGAGI. CDR3 size: 11 residues.